This T cell receptor beta chain was profiled in a study of EBV T-cell therapy then PD-1 blockade in nasopharyngeal carcinoma. Sample time point: 266 days after commencement of treatment, after nivolumab therapy. Treatment of the sample: AdE1-LMPpoly-expanded autologous EBV-specific T-cell therapy followed by anti-PD-1 nivolumab. Some clones are missing from TCRdb's copy, which holds only in-frame ones; the method was immunoSEQ multiplex PCR. The sample holds about 20,000 clones; 84% are singletons and the top ten take approximately 34%. The CDR3 contains 15 residues. V lost 6 bases and J lost 4; bases outside the gene matches: 6. Germline CDR1 and CDR2: MNHEY and SVGAGI. Concerning this clone itself: What it binds is not known.

The clonotype originates from a man aged 35 to 55 with nasopharyngeal carcinoma. The chain is built from TRBV6-5 and TRBJ2-3; 11 bases agree with TRBD2. Sequences were derived from CD8+ T cells from blood, sampled at roughly day 280 from a patient whose treatment included autologous EBV-specific T cells and nivolumab. The CDR3 loop is CASSRLAGTPDTQYF. The CDR3 DNA sequence: TGTGCCAGCAGCAGACTAGCGGGGACTCCAGATACGCAGTATTTT.